Following are 31 T cell receptor beta chains from one sample sequenced in a study of cytomegalovirus exposure and HLA in healthy donors. Primers: 60 Vbeta forward and 13 Jbeta reverse. Method: immunoSEQ multiplex PCR; TCRdb's copy keeps in-frame clones and lacks some. The sample records roughly 120,000 clones, over 8.5% being singletons. The sequenced sample was PBMCs. These receptors were taken from a woman aged 40 to 50 in good health and CMV-seropositive.

This clone showed up just a few times. V gene TRBV7-2 combines with J gene TRBJ2-7; the match to TRBD1 covers 10 bases. The germline gives CDR1 SGHTA, CDR2 FQGNSA. The CDR3 is 15 residues long. After removal of 2 bases from V and 5 bases from J, the junction contained 6 bases not matched to a gene. The CDR3 bases are TGTGCCAGCAGCTTACTCCGGGACAGGGGCAACGAGCAGTACTTC. It encodes CASSLLRDRGNEQYF.

J is TRBJ1-2 and V is TRBV5-4; 9 nucleotides line up with TRBD1. V was pared by 4 bases and J by 8 bases, with 6 bases of the junction left unmatched. Germline CDR1 is SGHNT and CDR2 is YYREEE (reference sequence). The length of the CDR3 is 13 residues. The DNA of the CDR3 is TGTGCCAGCAGCGGGATGGACAGGGGAGGCTACACCTTC. It specifies CASSGMDRGGYTF.

The CDR3 DNA is TGTGCCTCTCGGGGAAGTTCTTTGAACACTGAAGCTTTCTTT. Translated, it gives CASRGSSLNTEAFF. The chain carries TRBV6-5 and TRBJ1-1; D is uncertain. The V end was cut by 11 bases, the J end by 0 bases, with 16 bases between. Germline CDR1 reads MNHEY; CDR2 reads SVGAGI. The CDR3 is 14 residues long.

This clone came up a few times. The chain is built from TRBV25-1 and TRBJ2-3, with D maybe TRBD2 (6 bases). The CDR3 sequence is 14 residues long. V was cut by 0 bases and J by 4 bases, with 8 bases left in between. The germline CDR1 and CDR2 sequences are MGHDK and SYGVNS. The CDR3 DNA is TGTGCCAGCAGTGAATATGGGGAGGCAGATACGCAGTATTTT. It encodes CASSEYGEADTQYF.

The chain couples TRBV4-1 to TRBJ1-2; maybe TRBD1 (6 bases). Trimming removed 4 bases from V and 4 bases from J, with 10 bases in between. The CDR3 length is 13 residues. The germline V gene encodes CDR1 MGHRA and CDR2 YSYEKL. The chain's CDR3 is CASSPSDSYGYTF. CDR3 coding DNA: TGCGCCAGCAGCCCTTCGGACAGCTATGGCTACACCTTC.

The V call is TRBV11-2, the J call TRBJ2-5; 9 bases agree with TRBD2. There are 18 residues in the CDR3. The ends lost 2 bases at V and 0 bases at J; junction bases unmatched: 10. The V gene's germline CDR1 is SGHAT and CDR2 FQNNGV. CDR3 DNA sequence: TGTGCCAGCAGCTTACCGAGGCTAGCGGGGAAGTACCAAGAGACCCAGTACTTC. This codes for CASSLPRLAGKYQETQYF.

V and J are TRBV5-1 and TRBJ2-1, with TRBD2 matching over 8 bases. The V segment lost 4 bases and the J segment 7 bases; nucleotides outside the gene matches: 7. Germline V lookup: CDR1 SGHRS, CDR2 YFSETQ. CDR3 length equals 14 residues. This CDR3 reads CASSGGTRKNEQFF. The CDR3 nucleotides read TGCGCCAGCAGCGGCGGGACTAGGAAGAATGAGCAGTTCTTC.

This clone occurred a few times. CDR3: CASSTNPGGNSPLHF. As DNA, the CDR3 is TGTGCCAGCAGCACAAATCCCGGGGGGAATTCACCCCTCCACTTT. The chain links TRBV7-6 to TRBJ1-6; D is possibly TRBD1 (5 bases). In germline, CDR1 is SGHVS, CDR2 FNYEAQ. With 5 bases removed from V and 7 bases from J, the gap between germline ends came to 15 bases. The CDR3 has 15 residues.

This clone has a handful of counts. This chain links TRBV7-9 with TRBJ1-4; TRBD1 might be the D (6 bases). Trimming took off 5 bases at V and 5 bases at J, with 21 bases between the two ends. CDR1 and CDR2 from the germline V gene are SEHNR and FQNEAQ (reference sequence). This CDR3 is 17 amino acids long. The CDR3 DNA follows: TGTGCCAGCAGCCCGTTAATAATCGGACAGATAAATGAAAAACTGTTTTTT. It is translated as CASSPLIIGQINEKLFF.

This clone has more than one count but fewer than ten. The V and J genes are TRBV5-6 and TRBJ2-7; D gene unclear. The V and J ends lost 1 base and 7 bases respectively, with 12 bases between them. CDR1 and CDR2 (germline): SGHDT, YYEEEE. This CDR3 comprises 13 residues. Here the CDR3 DNA reads TGTGCCAGCAGCTTGATCACTCTAATGGAGCAGTACTTC. This codes for CASSLITLMEQYF.

This clone was seen more than once but under ten times. The rearrangement joins TRBV6-1 to TRBJ1-1, with D perhaps matching TRBD1 (5 bases). Trimming left V 7 bases short and J 11 bases short, with 20 bases between. The CDR3 covers 13 residues. Germline lookup yields CDR1 MNHNS and CDR2 SASEGT. CDR3 DNA: TGTGCCAGCACCCTTTGGGAGGGGACGGAGGCTTTCTTT. It yields the protein CASTLWEGTEAFF.

The table lists this clone with a few counts. The genes are TRBV30 and TRBJ1-6; weak D call: TRBD1 (5 bases). There are 13 residues in the CDR3. With 5 bases removed from V and 7 bases from J, the gap between germline ends came to 12 bases. Per the germline V gene, CDR1 is GTSNPN and CDR2 is SVGIG (reference sequence). CDR3 sequence reads: CAWAGGDNSPLHF. The CDR3 DNA sequence: TGTGCCTGGGCTGGGGGGGACAATTCACCCCTCCACTTT.

The sample holds a few counts of this clone. The V and J genes are TRBV4-2 and TRBJ1-3; TRBD1 might be the D (5 bases). The CDR3 runs to 17 residues. Trimming cost V 4 bases and J 4 bases, with 20 bases left between them. The germline gives CDR1 LGHNA, CDR2 YNFKEQ. In nucleotides, the CDR3 is TGTGCCAGCAGCCCCGGAGGATTCGCGGGGCCGGGAAACACCATATATTTT. This codes for CASSPGGFAGPGNTIYF.

This clone has a handful of counts. The genes are TRBV7-2 and TRBJ1-3; 9 bases are shared with TRBD1. The V gene's germline CDR1 is SGHTA and CDR2 FQGNSA. The CDR3 is made up of 16 amino acids. V was clipped by 5 bases and J by 0 bases; unmatched bases: 5. The CDR3 protein is CASSAGQGRSGNTIYF. The CDR3 nucleotides are TGTGCCAGCAGCGCCGGACAGGGGCGCTCTGGAAACACCATATATTTT.

This rearrangement joins TRBV5-6 to TRBJ2-2; TRBD1 aligns across 9 bases. The CDR3 has 16 residues. Germline CDR1 is SGHDT and CDR2 is YYEEEE. J lost 0 bases, V lost 2 bases, and 2 bases had no gene match. CDR3 amino acids: CASSFGTGSNTGELFF. CDR3 DNA: TGTGCCAGCAGCTTCGGGACAGGGTCGAACACCGGGGAGCTGTTTTTT.

The gene calls are TRBV30 and TRBJ1-3; 7 bases map to TRBD1. The CDR3 length is 24 residues. Losses at the gene ends were 0 bases for V and 3 bases for J; bases not matched to a gene: 32. Germline V gene data show CDR1 as GTSNPN and CDR2 as SVGIG (reference sequence). For the CDR3, the DNA is TGTGCCTGGAGTGTACATTTTGGCCGGGACAGATCAATCAATACTAGGAGCTTTGGAAACACCATATATTTT. Encoded protein: CAWSVHFGRDRSINTRSFGNTIYF.

The rearrangement joins TRBV5-1 to TRBJ2-6, with D maybe TRBD1 (5 bases). The CDR3 runs to 16 residues. Germline V gene sequence: CDR1 SGHRS, CDR2 YFSETQ. With 4 bases removed from V and 3 bases from J, the gap between germline ends came to 14 bases. This CDR3 is CASSGAVGFGANVLTF. The CDR3 DNA reads TGCGCCAGCAGCGGGGCAGTCGGGTTTGGGGCCAACGTCCTGACTTTC. Together with reference TRBV5-1 and TRBJ2-6, the CDR3 gives the full variable domain: KAGVTQTPRYLIKTRGQQVTLSCSPISGHRSVSWYQQTPGQGLQFLFEYFSETQRNKGNFPGRFSGRQFSNSRSEMNVSTLELGDSALYLCASSGAVGFGANVLTFGAGSRLTVL.

This sequence joins TRBV23-1 and TRBJ1-2; D may be TRBD1 (6 bases). TRBV23-1 is an ORF, with its function uncertain. This CDR3 region has 14 residues. Trimming left V 4 bases short and J 7 bases short, with 16 bases between. Here the CDR3 reads CASSRVVGAGGYTF. CDR3 DNA sequence: TGCGCCAGCAGTCGAGTCGTGGGGGCGGGTGGCTACACCTTC.

CDR3 amino acids: CAWSVGWGQGRDEQFF. The CDR3 nucleotides are TGTGCCTGGAGTGTAGGGTGGGGACAGGGGAGAGATGAGCAGTTCTTC. The chain recombines TRBV30 with TRBJ2-1; 10 bases are a match to TRBD1. Looked up from germline, CDR1 is GTSNPN and CDR2 is SVGIG (reference sequence). V was pared by 0 bases and J by 8 bases, with 10 bases of the junction left unmatched. This CDR3 contains 16 residues.

This sequence joins TRBV5-1 and TRBJ2-7; 11 bases match TRBD1. The trim removed 3 bases at V and 5 bases at J, leaving 10 bases unmatched. Germline lookup yields CDR1 SGHRS and CDR2 YFSETQ. The CDR3 extends over 16 amino acids. The CDR3 protein is CASSSPLRDRGNEQYF. CDR3 DNA: TGCGCCAGCAGCTCACCACTTCGGGACAGGGGGAACGAGCAGTACTTC.

The chain joins TRBV6-6 to TRBJ2-5; 9 bases match TRBD1. Trimming removed 4 bases from V and 5 bases from J; junction bases left unmatched: 5. CDR1 is MNHNY and CDR2 is SVGAGI in the germline V gene (reference sequence). This CDR3 contains 14 residues. The CDR3 DNA follows: TGTGCCAGCAGTTGGCCTGACAGGGGGGAGACCCAGTACTTC. Protein product: CASSWPDRGETQYF.

The rearrangement joins TRBV6-5 to TRBJ2-2; TRBD2 aligns across 8 bases. The J segment lost 1 base and the V segment lost 7 bases, leaving 2 bases of the junction unmatched. CDR1 and CDR2 from the germline V gene are MNHEY and SVGAGI. There are 14 residues in the CDR3. The CDR3 loop reads CASNGGGNTGELFF. The CDR3 region has the DNA TGTGCCAGCAACGGGGGGGGGAACACCGGGGAGCTGTTTTTT.

The gene calls are TRBV6-5 and TRBJ1-2; the D gene is possibly TRBD1 (6 bases). The CDR3 covers 15 residues. Germline assignment: CDR1 MNHEY and CDR2 SVGAGI. Trimming left V 2 bases short and J 4 bases short, with 14 bases between. In DNA, the CDR3 is TGTGCCAGCAGTTACGAGGCAGGGGCTCTCTATGGCTACACCTTC. Translation gives CASSYEAGALYGYTF.

This clone was observed a handful of times. This chain uses TRBV18 with TRBJ2-7; D not certain. The CDR3 length is 13 residues. CDR1 and CDR2 from the germline V gene are KGHSH and LQKENI. V was pared by 3 bases and J by 1 base, with 7 bases between. The CDR3 region has the DNA TGTGCCAGCTCACCCCCGGAGTCCTACGAGCAGTACTTC. Its protein is CASSPPESYEQYF.

This clone turned up a few times. The chain couples TRBV9 to TRBJ2-2; 10 nucleotides agree with TRBD2. The germline gives CDR1 SGDLS, CDR2 YYNGEE. The V segment lost 4 bases and the J segment 7 bases; nucleotides outside the gene matches: 10. This CDR3 region has 16 residues. The CDR3 sequence is CASSPQRGGHVGELFF. CDR3 coding DNA: TGTGCCAGCAGCCCCCAGCGGGGGGGCCACGTCGGGGAGCTGTTTTTT.

This clone was seen a handful of times. The V and J genes are TRBV7-2 and TRBJ1-2, with D tentatively TRBD1 (5 bases). V lost 7 bases, J lost 5 bases, and 17 bases lay in between. The CDR3 extends over 14 amino acids. Germline V gene sequence: CDR1 SGHTA, CDR2 FQGNSA. CDR3 nucleotide sequence: TGTGCCAGCACCCTTAACCAGGGATGGTATGGCTACACCTTC. Amino acid sequence: CASTLNQGWYGYTF.

This clone was counted a few times. V is TRBV6-6 and J is TRBJ2-1, with 13 bases matching TRBD2. The CDR3 totals 16 residues. V lost 6 bases and J lost 10; bases outside the gene matches: 12. Germline CDR1 is MNHNY and CDR2 is SVGAGI (reference sequence). The CDR3 sequence is CASSPGLAGSHQEQFF. The CDR3 bases are TGTGCCAGCAGCCCGGGACTAGCGGGGTCCCACCAAGAGCAGTTCTTC.

This clone was seen only a few times. The chain links TRBV30 to TRBJ2-2, with unresolved D. There are 13 residues in the CDR3. V was clipped by 4 bases and J by 1 base, with 7 bases between them. In germline, CDR1 is GTSNPN, CDR2 SVGIG (reference sequence). CDR3 in DNA: TGTGCCTGGATGGGCGTGAACACCGGGGAGCTGTTTTTT. It is translated as CAWMGVNTGELFF.

This clone appeared a few times. The chain is built from TRBV5-1 and TRBJ2-2; 10 bases match TRBD1. V lost 4 bases, J lost 5 bases, and 5 bases stayed unmatched. Germline V CDR1 and CDR2: SGHRS, YFSETQ. The CDR3 runs to 15 residues. CDR3 bases: TGCGCCAGCAGCGTAGGGACAGGGGTGACCGGGGAGCTGTTTTTT. The encoded protein is CASSVGTGVTGELFF.

The sample holds a few counts of this clone. The V gene is TRBV27, the J gene TRBJ2-1, with 7 bases matching TRBD2. The CDR3 loop spans 12 amino acids. The V and J ends lost 4 bases and 9 bases, in that order; junction bases with no gene match: 3. Germline loops: CDR1 MNHEY, CDR2 SMNVEV (reference sequence). CDR3 nucleotide sequence: TGTGCCAGCAGTTGGGGAGGGAGTGAGCAGTTCTTC. It encodes CASSWGGSEQFF.

The rearrangement links TRBV5-1 to TRBJ1-2, with 8 bases aligning to TRBD1. Germline CDR1 SGHRS, CDR2 YFSETQ. Losses at the gene ends were 9 bases for V and 7 bases for J; bases not matched to a gene: 8. The CDR3 runs 12 residues. CDR3 nucleotides: TGCGCCATACAGGGGGAAAATAGTGGCTACACCTTC. This translates into CAIQGENSGYTF.